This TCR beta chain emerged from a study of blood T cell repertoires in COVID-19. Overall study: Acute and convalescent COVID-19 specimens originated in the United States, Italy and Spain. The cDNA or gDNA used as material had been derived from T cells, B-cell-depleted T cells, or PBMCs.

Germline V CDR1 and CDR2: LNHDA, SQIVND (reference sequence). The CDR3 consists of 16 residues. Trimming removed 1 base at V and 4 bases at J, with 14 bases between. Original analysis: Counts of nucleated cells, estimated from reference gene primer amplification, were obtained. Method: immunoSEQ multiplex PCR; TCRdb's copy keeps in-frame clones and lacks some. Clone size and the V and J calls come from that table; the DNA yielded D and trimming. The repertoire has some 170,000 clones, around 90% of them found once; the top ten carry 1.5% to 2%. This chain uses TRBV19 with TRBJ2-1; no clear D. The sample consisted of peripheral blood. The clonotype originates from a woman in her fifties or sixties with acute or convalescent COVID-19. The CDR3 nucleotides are TGTGCCAGTAGTATAGCACAGTATGCTGCGTACAATGAGCAGTTCTTC. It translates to CASSIAQYAAYNEQFF.